This T cell receptor beta chain was identified during a study of T cells in Graves' hyperthyroidism and ophthalmopathy. It was considered stable Graves' hyperthyroidism when ophthalmopathy did not progress within 18 months. Uncontrolled infection, other autoimmune disease, pregnancy or lactation led to exclusion. TCR beta CDR3 region amplification was performed from RNA transcripts. When the TCR CDR3 underwent first-round RT-PCR, the HTBI primer set was used. TCRdb processed the multiplex PCR reads anew with MiXCR; each CDR3 protein has one entry. This sample carries a few hundred thousand distinct CDR3 sequences, around 16% of them seen once, and the ten largest clones take less than 15%. This clonotype was detected only once. Sequences were obtained from blood. This TCR came from a woman younger than 35 with Graves' hyperthyroidism.

CDR3: CATSDVAQSGEQYF. The CDR3 DNA follows: TGTGCCACCAGTGACGTAGCCCAGAGTGGCGAGCAGTACTTC. The chain recombines TRBV24-1 with TRBJ2-7; D is ambiguous. Per germline, CDR1 KGHDR and CDR2 SFDVKD. The CDR3 consists of 14 residues. The V end lost 4 bases, the J end lost 6 bases, and 15 bases lay between the germline ends.